These T cell receptor beta chains were read from a single sample in a study of Ad26.COV2.S vaccination and SARS-CoV-2 variants. Method: immunoSEQ multiplex PCR; TCRdb's copy keeps in-frame clones and lacks some. The sample has roughly 500,000 clones; roughly 87% are singletons. The sequencing used peripheral blood, collected in a trial of Ad26.COV2.S vaccine versus placebo. The origin of the receptors is a person aged 18 to 65 who received the Ad26.COV2.S COVID-19 vaccine or a placebo. The conserved cysteine and the conserved F or W are not part of the CDR3 here. Expanded clones are given a class, and other clones once, few, many or no size at all.

V gene,clone size,CDR3 protein
TRBV24-1,.,ATSDYRAGGANVLT
TRBV7-8,.,ASSLGGLAPSGGTDTQY
TRBV10-3,.,AISELAGNTQY
TRBV5-6,.,ASSHLAGWGAGELF
TRBV29-1,.,SVGGNEQF
TRBV20-1,few,SASLTGGGYT
TRBV7-2,.,ASSSGTARRSEQY
TRBV7-2,.,ASSASGTGGRGYT
TRBV20-1,.,SASRLEGQGMKTQY
TRBV5-6,.,ASSFARPEQF
TRBV7-9,.,ASLWGPVGTGELF
TRBV6-6,.,ASSYNLYGYT
TRBV7-2,.,ASSLAAEGLAGGPPDTQY
TRBV10-1,once,ASNELAESSYNEQF
TRBV5-4,.,ASSRGRGENSPLH
TRBV9,once,ASSVTHLTNYGYT
TRBV5-1,.,ASSSRTAANTGELF
TRBV30,few,AWSADSNQPQH
TRBV4-3,.,ASSQEGSAILRGYT
TRBV15,few,ATSRTTVRGGNEQF
TRBV28,.,ASSQGGGNTEAF
TRBV10-2,.,ASSEQDRSPLH
TRBV5-4,.,ASTPGIRAGELF
TRBV19,once,ASSGEPGLKGDTQY
TRBV2,.,ARRRGLTGELF
TRBV7-8,.,ASSPFRDRGIQPQH
TRBV27,.,ASSFVRSLNTEAF
TRBV15,.,ATRQGENTGELF